The rows below give T cell receptor beta chains drawn from one sample of a study of Ad26.COV2.S vaccination and SARS-CoV-2 variants. TCRdb's table, derived via immunoSEQ multiplex PCR, lists solely in-frame clones and lacks some. This sample has over 300,000 clones, with approximately 83% found just once. This specimen consisted of peripheral blood, obtained in a trial of Ad26.COV2.S vaccine versus placebo. Source of these receptors: a person aged 18 to 59 who received the Ad26.COV2.S COVID-19 vaccine or a placebo. CDR3s include the opening cysteine and the closing phenylalanine or tryptophan. A D gene is named only where the DNA matches it firmly. Rows may omit the clone size; those that give it use once, few, many or a size class.

>TRBJ1-5|NA|NA|TRBV6-5
TGTGCCAGCAGTTACTCTTCGAATCAGCCCCAGCATTTT
CASSYSSNQPQHF
>TRBJ2-1|NA|TRBD1|TRBV19
TGTGCCAGTATACACAGGGGCAGGCACAATGAGCAGTTCTTC
CASIHRGRHNEQFF
>TRBJ1-1|NA|NA|TRBV12-3/TRBV12-4
TGTGCCAGCAGTTTAGTTGGGTTATCTGAAGCTTTCTTT
CASSLVGLSEAFF
>TRBJ1-5|NA|NA|TRBV18
TGTGCCAGCTCCGGGGCTAATCAGCCCCAGCATTTT
CASSGANQPQHF
>TRBJ1-5|NA|NA|TRBV4-1
TGCGCCAGCAGCCAGTGGCAGAAAAATCAGCCCCAGCATTTT
CASSQWQKNQPQHF
>TRBJ2-3|NA|TRBD2|TRBV4-1
TGCGCCAGCAGCCCCGGGATAGCGGGAGGGCCGGGGTCTACAGATACGCAGTATTTT
CASSPGIAGGPGSTDTQYF
>TRBJ2-1|NA|TRBD2|TRBV27
TGTGCCAGCAGTTCTAACCTCGGACTAGCGGGAGGAATCAATGAGCAGTTCTTC
CASSSNLGLAGGINEQFF
>TRBJ1-3|NA|NA|TRBV5-1
TGCGCCAGCAGCATAGGACAAGGAGCGTTTGGAAACACCATATATTTT
CASSIGQGAFGNTIYF
>TRBJ2-5|NA|TRBD1|TRBV5-1
TGCGCCAGCAGCTTGTCGACAGGGGGGAGAGAGACCCAGTACTTC
CASSLSTGGRETQYF
>TRBJ1-2|NA|NA|TRBV19
TGTGCCAGTAGTCGACAGAATGGCTACACCTTC
CASSRQNGYTF
>TRBJ2-3|NA|NA|TRBV9
TGTGCCAGCAGCGTAGGACAGTCAGATACGCAGTATTTT
CASSVGQSDTQYF
>TRBJ2-1|once|TRBD2|TRBV6-5
TGTGCCAGCAGCTCCGGGACTAGCGGGAAACGGCAGTTCTTC
CASSSGTSGKRQFF
>TRBJ2-1|NA|NA|TRBV5-1
TGCGCCAGCAGCCGCCCAGGGAGCTCCTACAATGAGCAGTTCTTC
CASSRPGSSYNEQFF
>TRBJ2-1|NA|TRBD2|TRBV5-1
TGCGCCAGCAGCTCTCGCGGGAGCAAGGATGAGCAGTTCTTC
CASSSRGSKDEQFF